The 13 T cell receptor beta chains reported below all come from one sample, sequenced in a study of blood T cell repertoires in COVID-19. This table comes from immunoSEQ multiplex PCR, and its TCRdb copy is limited to in-frame clones, with some not included. The table includes 200,000 to 250,000 clones, around 85% detected once. The specimen was peripheral blood. These receptors originate from a woman aged 70-85 years with COVID-19, enrolled during active disease.

The chain recombines TRBV29-1 with TRBJ2-5, with D tentatively TRBD1 (5 bases). V was trimmed by 4 bases and J by 0 bases, leaving 15 bases between them. The V gene's germline CDR1 is SQVTM and CDR2 ANQGSEA. The CDR3 runs to 15 residues. The CDR3 nucleotides read TGCAGCGTTGTTTTAGACAGAGACTACCAAGAGACCCAGTACTTC. Its translation is CSVVLDRDYQETQYF. The variable domain in full, completed from reference TRBV29-1 and TRBJ2-5, reads SAVISQKPSRDICQRGTSLTIQCQVDSQVTMMFWYRQQPGQSLTLIATANQGSEATYESGFVIDKFPISRPNLTFSTLTVSNMSPEDSSIYLCSVVLDRDYQETQYFGPGTRLLVL.

The chain combines TRBV11-3 with TRBJ1-6; a possible D gene is TRBD1 (6 bases). The V end was cut by 5 bases, the J end by 10 bases, with 18 bases between. The germline V gene encodes CDR1 SGHNT and CDR2 YENEEA. The CDR3 is 15 residues long. The CDR3 DNA is TGTGCCAGCAGCCCAGGGGTACAGGGTGGCTCACCCCTCCACTTT. This codes for CASSPGVQGGSPLHF.

The chain employs TRBV24-1 and TRBJ1-2; D gene uncertain. The germline V gene encodes CDR1 KGHDR and CDR2 SFDVKD. V gave up 1 base and J gave up 4 bases, with 12 bases separating them. CDR3 length: 15 amino acids. The CDR3 loop is CATSDLYSAGYGYTF. The CDR3 DNA reads TGTGCCACCAGTGATTTATACTCGGCGGGCTATGGCTACACCTTC.

The chain is built from TRBV13 and TRBJ2-7, with 9 nucleotides matching TRBD2. V dropped 5 bases and J dropped 4; count of bases not matched to a gene: 3. Germline CDR1 is PRHDT and CDR2 is FYEKMQ (reference sequence). This CDR3 has 13 amino acids. The CDR3 reads CASSTGLAYEQYF. The CDR3 region has the DNA TGTGCCAGCAGCACCGGACTAGCGTACGAGCAGTACTTC.

Worth noting for this clone: Other DNA variants within this sample encode the same CDR3. This chain links TRBV6-2 or TRBV6-3 with TRBJ1-2; D perhaps matches TRBD1 (6 bases). Germline V lookup: CDR1 MNHEY, CDR2 SVGEGT. V lost 5 bases and J lost 4, with 11 bases in between. This CDR3 spans 13 amino acids. CDR3 sequence: CASSPDRVYGYTF. The CDR3 DNA reads as TGTGCCAGCAGTCCGGACAGAGTCTATGGCTACACCTTC.

CDR3 sequence (DNA): TGTGCCAGCAACGTTGGGCCGGGGGGCAGGCCCCAGCATTTT. Amino acids: CASNVGPGGRPQHF. V usage is TRBV5-5 and J usage is TRBJ1-5; TRBD1 might be the D (6 bases). The CDR3 is made up of 14 amino acids. V was pared by 6 bases and J by 9 bases, with 19 bases between. CDR1 and CDR2 from the germline V gene are SGHKS and YYEKEE (reference sequence).

In its sample, this clone was seen a few times. The V and J genes are TRBV9 and TRBJ1-6, with 7 bases lining up with TRBD1. Trimming removed 2 bases from V and 6 bases from J; junction bases left unmatched: 2. CDR1 and CDR2 (germline): SGDLS, YYNGEE. The CDR3 runs to 14 residues. As DNA, the CDR3 is TGTGCCAGCAGCGTCAGGGGGGCTAATTCACCCCTCCACTTT. Translated: CASSVRGANSPLHF.

The V gene is TRBV4-1, the J gene TRBJ1-2; D gene uncertain. Germline-derived CDR1 and CDR2 are MGHRA and YSYEKL. The CDR3 covers 16 residues. V lost 0 bases, J lost 1 base, and 12 bases lay in between. The CDR3 nucleotides read TGCGCCAGCAGCCAAGATTTTGGGCAGTTTAACTATGGCTACACCTTC. Its translation: CASSQDFGQFNYGYTF.

The J gene is TRBJ2-2, the V gene TRBV19, with a possible D match to TRBD1 (6 bases). The length of the CDR3 is 14 residues. V lost 4 bases to trimming and J lost 5 bases, with 11 bases between them. Germline V gene data show CDR1 as LNHDA and CDR2 as SQIVND (reference sequence). Here the CDR3 reads CASSTPRGTGELFF. The CDR3 DNA follows: TGTGCCAGTAGTACCCCCAGGGGAACCGGGGAGCTGTTTTTT.

For the CDR3, the DNA is TGTGCCAGCAGCTCCGGGACTAGCGGGAGGGTTTACAATGAGCAGTTCTTC. Translated: CASSSGTSGRVYNEQFF. The chain couples TRBV7-3 to TRBJ2-1, with 16 nucleotides matching TRBD2. Trimming cost V 4 bases and J 4 bases; bases outside gene matches: 4. This CDR3 comprises 17 residues. Germline V gene sequence: CDR1 SGHTA, CDR2 FQGTGA.

V gene TRBV19 combines with J gene TRBJ1-2, with a possible D match to TRBD1 (5 bases). This CDR3 spans 17 amino acids. Per the germline V gene, CDR1 is LNHDA and CDR2 is SQIVND (reference sequence). The germline V and J ends were trimmed by 3 bases and 3 bases, with 20 bases remaining between them. The CDR3 bases are TGTGCCAGTAGTATGTCAATAGGCAGGGTAGCTGACTATGGCTACACCTTC. Amino acid sequence: CASSMSIGRVADYGYTF.

The V gene is TRBV19, the J gene TRBJ1-2; 8 positions match TRBD1. Per the germline V gene, CDR1 is LNHDA and CDR2 is SQIVND (reference sequence). The length of the CDR3 is 16 residues. The junction had 14 bases not matched to a gene; V was cut back by 9 bases and J by 2 bases. CDR3 sequence (DNA): TGTGCCAGCAGAGCTCCGCGGGACAGGATAAACTATGGCTACACCTTC. Amino acids: CASRAPRDRINYGYTF.

The chain employs TRBV2 and TRBJ2-5, with 7 bases aligning to TRBD1. CDR3 size: 14 residues. Germline CDR1 SNHLY, CDR2 FYNNEI. The ends lost 4 bases at V and 1 base at J; junction bases unmatched: 3. The CDR3 loop reads CASSGGQPQETQYF. DNA for the CDR3: TGTGCCAGCAGTGGGGGACAGCCCCAAGAGACCCAGTACTTC.